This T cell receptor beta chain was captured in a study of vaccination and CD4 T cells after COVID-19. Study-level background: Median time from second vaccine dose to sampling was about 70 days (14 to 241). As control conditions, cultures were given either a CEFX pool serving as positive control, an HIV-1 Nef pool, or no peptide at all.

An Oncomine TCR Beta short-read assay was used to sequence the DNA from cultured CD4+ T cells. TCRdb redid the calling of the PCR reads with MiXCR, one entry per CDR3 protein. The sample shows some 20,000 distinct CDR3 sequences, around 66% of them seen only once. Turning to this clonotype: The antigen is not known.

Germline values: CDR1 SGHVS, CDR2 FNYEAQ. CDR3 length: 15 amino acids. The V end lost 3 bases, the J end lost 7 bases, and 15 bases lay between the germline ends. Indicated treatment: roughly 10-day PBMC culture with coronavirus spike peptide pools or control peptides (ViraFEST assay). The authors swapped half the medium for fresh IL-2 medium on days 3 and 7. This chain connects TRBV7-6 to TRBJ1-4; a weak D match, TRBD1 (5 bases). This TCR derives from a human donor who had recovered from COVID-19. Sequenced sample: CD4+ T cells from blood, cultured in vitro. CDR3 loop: CASSFGTSRGEKLFF. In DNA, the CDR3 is TGTGCCAGCAGCTTTGGGACCTCAAGAGGTGAAAAACTGTTTTTT. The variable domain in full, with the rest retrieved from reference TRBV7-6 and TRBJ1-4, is GAGVSQSPRYKVTKRGQDVALRCDPISGHVSLYWYRQALGQGPEFLTYFNYEAQQDKSGLPNDRFSAERPEGSISTLTIQRTEQRDSAMYRCASSFGTSRGEKLFFGSGTQLSVL.